This passage covers 20 T cell receptor beta chains from one sample sequenced in a study of T cells in Graves' hyperthyroidism and ophthalmopathy (dated by TCRdb to the late 2010s). The library was produced with multiplex PCR. The sequencing machine was an Illumina HiSeq 2000. Amplification of TCR beta CDR3 regions was carried out from RNA transcripts. For the first round of RT-PCR on the TCR CDR3, the HTBI primer set was used together with the Qiagen OneStep RT-PCR kit. Starting from the raw public reads, TCRdb applied fastp trimming at Q25, assembled clones with MiXCR and retained in-frame beta chains. Rows merge per CDR3 protein into single entries with the most common DNA and genes. The sample records more than 450,000 distinct CDR3 sequences, approximately 14% of which are singletons. The ten largest clones add up to approximately 15% of the sample. Sequencing was done on a sample of blood. Receptors originate from a woman aged 40 to 50 with Graves' hyperthyroidism.

Concerning this clonotype: A much bigger clone sits one base away, suggesting this may be a read error. The chain joins TRBV28 to TRBJ1-4; D unclear. Trimming pared 6 bases from V and 7 bases from J, leaving 12 bases between. This CDR3 has 13 amino acids. Per the germline V gene, CDR1 is MDHEN and CDR2 is SYDVKM. The CDR3 DNA is TGTGCCAGCAGGGGCATGGGTGGTGAAAAACTGTTTTTT. It is translated as CASRGMGGEKLFF.

This clonotype was counted a few times. The chain employs TRBV3-1 and TRBJ2-1; 7 bases are a match to TRBD2. Germline lookup yields CDR1 LGHDT and CDR2 YNNKEL (reference sequence). The CDR3 loop spans 15 amino acids. V was pared by 0 bases and J by 3 bases, with 2 bases of the junction left unmatched. This CDR3 is CASSQEGTIYNEQFF. CDR3 DNA sequence: TGTGCCAGCAGCCAAGAGGGGACTATCTACAATGAGCAGTTCTTC.

This clonotype was seen repeatedly, ten times or more. The rearrangement joins TRBV20-1 to TRBJ2-1; TRBD2 aligns across 11 bases. CDR3 length equals 17 residues. With 0 bases clipped from V and 5 bases from J, the junction kept 9 bases outside the gene matches. Germline values: CDR1 DFQATT, CDR2 SNEGSKA (reference sequence). DNA of the CDR3: TGCAGTGCTAGAGAGAGCGAGGGGACTAGCGGACACAATGAGCAGTTCTTC. Encoded protein: CSARESEGTSGHNEQFF.

This clonotype was seen many times. The chain employs TRBV2 and TRBJ1-4; 7 nucleotides line up with TRBD1. CDR3 length: 13 amino acids. Germline-derived CDR1 and CDR2 are SNHLY and FYNNEI. Losses at the gene ends were 6 bases for V and 2 bases for J; bases not matched to a gene: 0. DNA of the CDR3: TGTGCCAGCAGCAGGGGGACTAATGAAAAACTGTTTTTT. Amino acid sequence: CASSRGTNEKLFF.

This clonotype was recorded many times. The J gene is TRBJ2-7, the V gene TRBV27; D might be TRBD2 (5 bases). Trimming pared 2 bases from V and 4 bases from J, leaving 15 bases between. Germline V lookup: CDR1 MNHEY, CDR2 SMNVEV (reference sequence). The CDR3 consists of 15 residues. Here the CDR3 DNA reads TGTGCCAGCAGTTTAGCGGGTTCCGAACGGTACGAGCAGTACTTC. Translating gives CASSLAGSERYEQYF.

This clonotype was detected only a few times. This chain joins TRBV2 and TRBJ2-1, with 7 bases fitting TRBD1. Losses at the gene ends were 6 bases for V and 8 bases for J; bases not matched to a gene: 4. Germline assignment: CDR1 SNHLY and CDR2 FYNNEI. The CDR3 is 12 amino acids. CDR3 protein: CASSTGEYEQFF. Here the CDR3 DNA reads TGTGCCAGCAGCACAGGGGAGTATGAGCAGTTCTTC.

In its sample, this clonotype was seen a few times. The chain is built from TRBV14 and TRBJ2-5; D might be TRBD1 (6 bases). Trimming removed 4 bases at V and 4 bases at J, with 16 bases between. This CDR3 has 15 residues. CDR1 and CDR2 (germline): SGHDN, FVKESK. The chain's CDR3 is CASSPGTTAPETQYF. The CDR3 nucleotides read TGTGCCAGCAGCCCCGGGACAACTGCCCCAGAGACCCAGTACTTC.

This clonotype was seen a handful of times. The chain's CDR3 is CASSYSGGGGTEAFF. The DNA for the CDR3 is TGTGCCAGCAGTTACTCCGGGGGAGGAGGCACTGAAGCTTTCTTT. This chain connects TRBV6-5 to TRBJ1-1; tentative D call: TRBD1 (5 bases). Trimming cost V 0 bases and J 4 bases, with 12 bases left between them. The V gene's germline CDR1 is MNHEY and CDR2 SVGAGI. The CDR3 is 15 residues long.

V is TRBV12-3 or TRBV12-4 and J is TRBJ2-7, with TRBD1 as a possible D gene (6 bases). This CDR3 has 14 amino acids. V was trimmed by 6 bases and J by 1 base, leaving 13 bases between them. The CDR3: CASSPRTVSYEQYF. The CDR3 DNA reads as TGTGCCAGCAGCCCCCGGACAGTTTCCTACGAGCAGTACTTC.

This clonotype has a single count. J is TRBJ2-7 and V is TRBV7-8; a weak D match, TRBD1 (6 bases). Between the trimmed V and J ends, which lost 4 bases and 0 bases, there was a span of 13 bases. The CDR3 has 15 residues. Germline V gives CDR1 SGHVS, CDR2 FQNEAQ. CDR3 nucleotides: TGTGCCAGCAGCTCACCTAGGACAGCCTCCTACGAGCAGTACTTC. This gives the protein CASSSPRTASYEQYF. Variable domain in full (rest from reference TRBV7-8 and TRBJ2-7): GAGVSQSPRYKVAKRGQDVALRCDPISGHVSLFWYQQALGQGPEFLTYFQNEAQLDKSGLPSDRFFAERPEGSVSTLKIQRTQQEDSAVYLCASSSPRTASYEQYFGPGTRLTVT.

Notes on this clonotype: With a much larger clone just one base away, this may be a read error. The chain uses TRBV12-5 and TRBJ2-7; 8 bases align to TRBD1. The CDR3 runs to 14 residues. Germline V CDR1 and CDR2: LGHNT, FRNRAP. As DNA, the CDR3 is TGTGCTAGTGGTCCCTCCGGGACAGGCTACGAGCGGTACTTC. Protein sequence: CASGPSGTGYERYF.

This clonotype was seen a handful of times. The chain's CDR3 is CASMRGSGYNEQFF. CDR3 coding DNA: TGTGCCAGCATGAGGGGGAGTGGGTACAATGAGCAGTTCTTC. The chain employs TRBV27 and TRBJ2-1, with a tentative D call TRBD1 (6 bases). Trimming cost V 7 bases and J 4 bases, with 14 bases left between them. Germline loops: CDR1 MNHEY, CDR2 SMNVEV (reference sequence). The length of the CDR3 is 14 residues.

The rearrangement links TRBV9 to TRBJ1-6; D gene unclear. Germline V gives CDR1 SGDLS, CDR2 YYNGEE. This CDR3 region has 15 residues. Trimming removed 0 bases at V and 3 bases at J, with 7 bases between. CDR3 sequence: CASSVGVDYNSPLHF. For the CDR3, the DNA is TGTGCCAGCAGCGTAGGAGTAGACTATAATTCACCCCTCCACTTT.

The table lists this clonotype with many counts. This chain links TRBV5-1 with TRBJ1-2; no reliable D call. V lost 1 base and J lost 1, with 11 bases in between. This CDR3 is built from 15 residues. The germline V gene encodes CDR1 SGHRS and CDR2 YFSETQ. CDR3: CASSLRPGDNYGYTF. The CDR3 DNA reads as TGCGCCAGCAGCTTGAGGCCAGGTGATAACTATGGCTACACCTTC.

This clonotype was found many times. The chain couples TRBV7-8 to TRBJ2-3; D remains ambiguous. CDR1 SGHVS and CDR2 FQNEAQ come from the germline V gene. The V end was cut by 2 bases, the J end by 0 bases, with 18 bases between. The CDR3 totals 18 residues. The CDR3 loop is CASSLRSAPTFSTDTQYF. CDR3 DNA sequence: TGTGCCAGCAGCTTACGGTCAGCGCCAACTTTTAGCACAGATACGCAGTATTTT.

This clonotype was counted many times. V is TRBV6-1 and J is TRBJ2-2; a possible D gene is TRBD1 (6 bases). V lost 6 bases and J lost 2, with 16 bases in between. The germline CDR1 and CDR2 sequences are MNHNS and SASEGT. The CDR3 has 16 residues. CDR3 loop: CASRLSGTSNTGELFF. CDR3 nucleotide sequence: TGTGCCAGCAGACTGTCCGGGACATCCAACACCGGGGAGCTGTTTTTT.

This clonotype was observed many times. The DNA for the CDR3 is TGTGCCAGCAGCCAGGACAGGGTCAGGTCCTACGAGCAGTACTTC. It codes for CASSQDRVRSYEQYF. The chain has TRBV3-1 and TRBJ2-7; 8 nucleotides agree with TRBD1. The V gene end was trimmed by 3 bases and the J gene end by 1 base; junction bases not matched to a gene: 5. CDR1 LGHDT and CDR2 YNNKEL come from the germline V gene (reference sequence). The CDR3 spans 15 residues.

The chain recombines TRBV19 with TRBJ2-1, with D unresolved. V lost 1 base, J lost 9 bases, and 13 bases lay in between. The CDR3 totals 14 residues. Per the germline V gene, CDR1 is LNHDA and CDR2 is SQIVND (reference sequence). The CDR3 here is CASSIGPKISEQFF. As DNA, the CDR3 is TGTGCCAGTAGTATAGGGCCTAAAATTAGTGAGCAGTTCTTC.

V usage is TRBV27 and J usage is TRBJ1-3, with unresolved D. Trimming stripped 6 bases from V and 0 bases from J, with 9 bases between. The CDR3 runs to 14 residues. In germline, CDR1 is MNHEY, CDR2 SMNVEV (reference sequence). In DNA, the CDR3 is TGTGCCAGCAGGGCGTTAAGCTCTGGAAACACCATATATTTT. This encodes CASRALSSGNTIYF.

This clonotype was counted ten times or more. The rearrangement uses TRBV2 and TRBJ2-7; TRBD1 is a possible D gene (6 bases). The CDR3 totals 15 residues. Trimming shortened V by 5 bases and J by 6 bases, and 20 bases separated the two germline ends. Germline loops: CDR1 SNHLY, CDR2 FYNNEI. The CDR3 is CASSKEAGATTEQYF. The CDR3 bases are TGTGCCAGCAGTAAAGAGGCAGGGGCTACCACCGAGCAGTACTTC.